These 3 T cell receptor beta chains were sequenced from one sample in a study of cytomegalovirus exposure and HLA in healthy donors. The PCR employed 60 Vbeta primers together with 13 Jbeta primers. Here immunoSEQ multiplex PCR was the method, and the copy in TCRdb shows in-frame clones only, minus some. The sample lists about 150,000 clones; roughly 84% were seen once. Sequenced sample: PBMCs. The receptors were sampled from a man younger than 35 in good health and CMV-seronegative.

The gene calls are TRBV10-3 and TRBJ2-3, with a possible D match to TRBD1 (6 bases). Germline V gene lookup returns CDR1 ENHRY and CDR2 SYGVKD. The length of the CDR3 is 13 residues. V was pared by 9 bases and J by 5 bases, with 15 bases between. CDR3 DNA sequence: TGTGCCATGGGGGACAAACCACAAGATACGCAGTATTTT. This gives the protein CAMGDKPQDTQYF.

The rearrangement joins TRBV7-8 to TRBJ1-2; 9 positions match TRBD1. The V and J ends lost 4 bases and 8 bases, in that order; junction bases with no gene match: 5. Germline CDR1 SGHVS, CDR2 FQNEAQ. This CDR3 contains 13 residues. The CDR3: CASSSRTGAGYTF. CDR3 DNA: TGTGCCAGCAGCTCCAGGACAGGGGCGGGCTACACCTTC.

The chain links TRBV7-2 to TRBJ1-2, with D maybe TRBD1 (6 bases). The CDR3 extends over 12 amino acids. Germline V CDR1 and CDR2: SGHTA, FQGNSA. Deletions cut 3 bases from V and 12 bases from J, with 14 bases between. This CDR3 reads CASSLGRTENTF. The CDR3 nucleotides read TGTGCCAGCAGCTTGGGAAGGACAGAGAACACCTTC. Filled out from reference TRBV7-2 and TRBJ1-2, the complete variable domain reads GAGVSQSPSNKVTEKGKDVELRCDPISGHTALYWYRQSLGQGLEFLIYFQGNSAPDKSGLPSDRFSAERTGGSVSTLTIQRTQQEDSAVYLCASSLGRTENTFGSGTRLTVV.